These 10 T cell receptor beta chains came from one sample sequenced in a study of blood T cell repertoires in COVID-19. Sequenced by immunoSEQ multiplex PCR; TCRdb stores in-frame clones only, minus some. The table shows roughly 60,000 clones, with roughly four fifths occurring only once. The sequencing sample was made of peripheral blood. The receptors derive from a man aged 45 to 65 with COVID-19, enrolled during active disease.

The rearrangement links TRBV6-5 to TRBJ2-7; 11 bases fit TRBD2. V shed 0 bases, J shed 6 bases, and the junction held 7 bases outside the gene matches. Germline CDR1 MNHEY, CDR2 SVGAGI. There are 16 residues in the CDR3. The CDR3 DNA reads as TGTGCCAGCAGTTACTCGGGTAGCGGGAGGGCCGGCGAGCAGTACTTC. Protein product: CASSYSGSGRAGEQYF.

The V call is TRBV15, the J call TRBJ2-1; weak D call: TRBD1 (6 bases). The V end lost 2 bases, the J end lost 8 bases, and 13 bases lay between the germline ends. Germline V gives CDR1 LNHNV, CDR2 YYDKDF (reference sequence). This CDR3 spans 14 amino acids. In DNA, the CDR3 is TGTGCCACCAGCAGAAAAACAGGGATCCATGAGCAGTTCTTC. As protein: CATSRKTGIHEQFF.

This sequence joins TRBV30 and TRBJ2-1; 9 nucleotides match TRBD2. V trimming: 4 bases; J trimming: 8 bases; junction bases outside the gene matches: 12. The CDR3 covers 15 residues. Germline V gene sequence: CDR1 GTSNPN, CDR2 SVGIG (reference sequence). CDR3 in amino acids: CAWTGLREGRDEQFF. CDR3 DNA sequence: TGTGCCTGGACGGGGTTGCGGGAGGGCCGCGATGAGCAGTTCTTC.

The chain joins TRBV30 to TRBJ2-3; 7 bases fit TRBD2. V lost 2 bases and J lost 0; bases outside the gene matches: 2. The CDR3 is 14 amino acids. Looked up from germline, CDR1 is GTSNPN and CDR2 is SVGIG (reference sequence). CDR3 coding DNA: TGTGCCTGGAGTCTAGCGGTGAGCACAGATACGCAGTATTTT. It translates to CAWSLAVSTDTQYF.

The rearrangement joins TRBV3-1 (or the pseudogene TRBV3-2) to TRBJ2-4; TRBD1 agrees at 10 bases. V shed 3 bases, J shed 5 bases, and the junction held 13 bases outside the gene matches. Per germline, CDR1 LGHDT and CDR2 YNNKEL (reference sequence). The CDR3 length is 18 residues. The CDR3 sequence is CASSHRQGALGAQNIQYF. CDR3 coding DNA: TGTGCCAGCAGCCATAGACAGGGGGCGCTTGGGGCTCAAAACATTCAGTACTTC.

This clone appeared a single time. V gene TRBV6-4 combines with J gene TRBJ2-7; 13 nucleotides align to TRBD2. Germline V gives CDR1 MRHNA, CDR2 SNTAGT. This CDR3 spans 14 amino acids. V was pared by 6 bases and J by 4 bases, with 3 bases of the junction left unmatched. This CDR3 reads CASRLAGGFYEQYF. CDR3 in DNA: TGTGCCAGCAGACTAGCGGGAGGGTTTTACGAGCAGTACTTC.

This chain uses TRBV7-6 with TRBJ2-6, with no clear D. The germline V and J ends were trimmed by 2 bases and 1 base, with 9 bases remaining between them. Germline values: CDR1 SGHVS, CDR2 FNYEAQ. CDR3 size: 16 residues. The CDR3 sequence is CASSLYGESGANVLTF. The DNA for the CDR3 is TGTGCCAGCAGCTTATACGGAGAATCTGGGGCCAACGTCCTGACTTTC.

The CDR3 sequence: CASSVGAGGISEQFF. The CDR3 DNA sequence: TGTGCCAGCAGCGTAGGGGCGGGAGGGATCAGTGAGCAGTTCTTC. V is TRBV9 and J is TRBJ2-1; the match to TRBD2 covers 9 bases. J gave up 9 bases and V 0 bases, and 7 bases lay outside the gene matches. In germline, CDR1 is SGDLS, CDR2 YYNGEE. This CDR3 has 15 residues.

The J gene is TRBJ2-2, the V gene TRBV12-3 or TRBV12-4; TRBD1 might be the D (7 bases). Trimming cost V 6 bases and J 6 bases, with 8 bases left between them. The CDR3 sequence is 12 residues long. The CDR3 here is CASSRGAGELFF. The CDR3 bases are TGTGCCAGCAGCAGGGGGGCCGGGGAGCTGTTTTTT.

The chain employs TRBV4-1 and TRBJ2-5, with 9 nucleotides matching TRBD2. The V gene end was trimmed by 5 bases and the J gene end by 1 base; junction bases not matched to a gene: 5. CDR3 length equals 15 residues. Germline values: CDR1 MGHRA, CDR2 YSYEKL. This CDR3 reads CASSLLAGTQETQYF. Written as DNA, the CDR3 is TGCGCCAGCAGCTTACTAGCGGGTACCCAAGAGACCCAGTACTTC.